The entry that follows covers one T cell receptor beta chain sequence. No cognate antigen has been identified for it. No clone much larger than this one lies a single base away; base qualities are absent. TCRbeta CDR3 regions were sequenced with the immunoSEQ Assay. After extraction, genomic DNA underwent amplification by bias-controlled multiplex PCR, followed by high-throughput sequencing. The authors processed their data as follows. To quantify the absolute abundance of every unique TCRbeta CDR3 region, sequences were collapsed and filtered. T cell fraction was estimated by normalizing TCRbeta template counts to usable DNA, which was measured by amplifying reference genes present in all nucleated cells. Repertoire TCRs were annotated as SARS-CoV-2-specific when V gene, CDR3 amino acid sequence and J gene were exactly matched to a known reactive TCR set. The reference SARS-CoV-2 TCR set came from MIRA and was filtered for enrichment in COVID-19-positive ImmuneCODE repertoires, removing public or cross-reactive TCRs. Drawing on the MIRA antigens, annotated TCRs were analysed further at the level of specific ORF or position within ORF. Breadth was defined as annotated unique rearrangements over total unique productive rearrangements; depth was the summed frequency of those rearrangements. Two-sided Wilcoxon rank-sum tests were applied when comparing TCR breadth between groups. As stored in TCRdb, this immuneACCESS dataset retains in-frame rearrangements with V and J assigned. A fraction of the clones does not appear; measured against another copy, unresolved V genes explain less than half of the discrepancy, and the remainder lacks a known reason. The D gene and trimming were derived from the DNA, and the V and J assignments and clone size from that table. Counted in this sample were more than 150,000 clones; roughly 89% of them appeared once. The ten largest clones capture around 6.3% of the sample.

This sample is part of a study of Ad26.COV2.S vaccination and SARS-CoV-2 variants (dated by TCRdb to the early 2020s). Background for the entire study: Sequencing of the TCRbeta repertoire served to evaluate the specificity and breadth of SARS-CoV-2-reactive T cell receptors following Ad26.COV2.S vaccination. A total of 32 samples were included in the TCR-sequenced set, comprising around 20 Ad26.COV2.S vaccine recipients, 5 placebo recipients and 8 SARS-CoV-2 convalescent individuals. The paper as a whole reports these results and caveats: Compared with placebo recipients, Ad26.COV2.S recipients showed higher spike-specific TCR breadth (P = 0.0014). Non-spike TCR breadth was comparable between vaccine and placebo recipients, consistent with the vaccine containing only spike. According to the authors, total T cell responses may have been underestimated by the TCR breadth and depth analyses. After vaccination, spike-specific CD8+ and CD4+ T cell responses were reported to show substantial breadth.

Reading the label with the study, this specimen's time point is: individuals recovered from natural SARS-CoV-2 infection. The cysteine opens and the phenylalanine closes a CDR3 of 16 amino acids. CDR3 DNA only is kept here, 48 bases in frame from base 1. The germline V gene yields SGHRS for CDR1 and YFSETQ for CDR2. Clipping removes 4 bases from V and 7 bases from J, with 13 as the unmatched junction base count. This sequence originates from a human donor who had recovered from COVID-19. The specimen comprised peripheral blood, sampled after recovery from COVID-19. The rearranged segments are TRBV5-1 and TRBJ2-7; TRBD1 matches 11 bases in the middle. The base sequence is TGCGCCAGCAGCCCCACCCGAGGACAGGGGGCGTGGGAGCAGTACTTC. Its protein is CASSPTRGQGAWEQYF. When the CDR3 is completed using the reference TRBV5-1 and TRBJ2-7 genes on either side, the full variable domain is KAGVTQTPRYLIKTRGQQVTLSCSPISGHRSVSWYQQTPGQGLQFLFEYFSETQRNKGNFPGRFSGRQFSNSRSEMNVSTLELGDSALYLCASSPTRGQGAWEQYFGPGTRLTVT.